These T cell receptor beta chains were read from a single sample in a study of T cells expressing NK-cell markers. TCRdb re-called the 5' RACE reads and shows each CDR3 protein once, DNA omitted. Here the sample table reports about 460,000 distinct CDR3 sequences. The specimen sequenced was blood T cells: a sorted CD56 or NKG2C T cell subset, CD4+ or CD8+ T cells, or bulk PBMC T cells (not recorded which). The receptors originated from a woman between 45 and 60 years old in good health. Both conserved end residues are part of each CDR3.

TRBJ2-2 | TRBV6-5 | CASSYLQGSNTGELFF
TRBJ2-1 | TRBV20-1 | CSALPGQGIHEQFF
TRBJ2-7 | TRBV10-2 | CASMGTSSYEQYF
TRBJ2-4 | TRBV20-1 | CSARESTIQYF
TRBJ2-7 | TRBV2 | CASTRGPYEQYF
TRBJ1-1 | TRBV2 | CASGRDLNTEAFF
TRBJ2-3 | TRBV6-4 | CASRRERGDTQYF
TRBJ2-1 | TRBV5-1 | CASSLANRAGTPAWSYNEQFF
TRBJ2-3 | TRBV5-4 | CASSLELPYEGDTQYF
TRBJ2-1 | TRBV5-1 | CASRQRGGDSYNEQFF
TRBJ1-2 | TRBV4-1 | CASSQTGSFYGYTF